The source of this T cell receptor beta chain is a study of vaccination effects on CD4 cells after COVID-19 (dated by TCRdb to 2021 to 2024). As for the study more broadly: In the ViraFEST assay, PBMC were stimulated with viral peptide pools, and TCR sequencing was then used to find antigen-specific CD4+ T cell clonotypes based on their expansion. Post-vaccine samples across the study were collected a median of 72 days after the second dose, with a range of 14 to 241. Two million PBMC per well were cultured with around 9.8 ug/ml peptides in IMDM containing approximately 4.7% human AB serum, approximately 9.9 IU/ml IL-2 and gentamicin. SARS-CoV-2 spike-specific CD4+ TCR repertoires were compared before and after mRNA vaccination in COVID-19 convalescent patients and in infection-naive vaccine recipients. A total of 10 COVID-19 convalescent patients and a few SARS-CoV-2-naive healthy vaccine recipients were included in the full study. In the study, cultures from other donors were sequenced using the Oncomine TCR Beta short-read assay on an Illumina iSeq 100. Summary of the overall study and its limitations: Among healthy vaccine recipients, nearly all vaccine-induced clones were SARS-CoV-2 mono-reactive, and just 1 of 255 was cross-reactive with common cold coronaviruses. The study was limited by a small number of convalescent patients, and early post-infection timepoints were lacking. Clones induced by infection and clones induced by vaccination both contracted markedly at late timepoints after vaccination, which fits with T cell responses waning over time.

Library preparation used the immunoSEQ multiplex PCR assay. TCR beta CDR3 sequencing was performed on DNA from the cultured, isolated CD4+ T cells. In the paper's pipeline: Non-productive TCR sequences were discarded, and reads were trimmed to the CDR3 region, with only CDR3s of 7 or more amino acids retained. Antigen-specific clonotypes were identified with the MANAFEST web app by comparing expansion in peptide wells against reference cultures. To be called positive, a clone needed expansion at FDR<0.05 compared with the reference and with all other wells, an odds ratio greater than 5, and a frequency greater than 0.1% in two replicate wells. A clonotype was called cross-reactive if it was significantly expanded both in SARS-CoV-2 spike wells and in at least one common cold coronavirus spike condition. Using the stringdist R package, CDR3 similarity was measured by Levenshtein distance, and unrooted trees were constructed with ape in R 3.6.1. TCRdb took over this immuneACCESS table, retaining in-frame rearrangements with V and J assigned. Such tables are incomplete; in checked studies, under half of the missing clones stem from an unresolved V gene, and the remainder is unexplained. V, J and clone size reflect that table, while D and trimming were determined from the DNA. The sample includes tens of thousands of clones, with approximately 80% observed a single time. The ten largest account for about 2.4% of the sample.

After less than 13 days of culture, CD4+ T cells were isolated with the EasySep CD4+ T cell isolation kit. Each participant received two doses of an mRNA SARS-CoV-2 vaccine, either BNT162b2 or mRNA-1273. Healthy vaccine recipients had no prior SARS-CoV-2 infection, confirmed by negative nucleocapsid antibodies before and after vaccination. Half of the culture medium was replaced with fresh IL-2-containing medium on days 3 and 7. Each peptide stimulation condition was cultured in triplicate wells unless otherwise noted. PBMC were separated from whole blood using Ficoll-Paque Plus gradient centrifugation and were then either cryopreserved at -140C or used fresh. The QIAamp micro DNA kit was used to extract genomic DNA from the cultured CD4+ T cells. The CDR3 holds 15 amino acids from the cysteine to the phenylalanine. Just CDR3 DNA is preserved here, 45 bases in frame from base 1. Trimming leaves V shorter by 4 bases and J shorter by 3 bases, with the junction holding 1 base beyond the gene matches. For CDR1 and CDR2, the germline V gene lists MGHRA and YSYEKL.

Compared with the rest of its sample, this clone is medium-sized (0.01 to 0.1%). It lacks a known antigen. Base qualities are missing; no much larger clone stands one base away. This receptor was taken from a human donor who received a COVID-19 vaccine. In this chain, TRBV4-1 is recombined with TRBJ1-5, with 12 bases aligning to TRBD1. Sequencing used CD4+ T cells from PBMCs cultured without peptide, obtained after COVID-19 vaccination. The bases are TGCGCCAGCAGCCGGGGACAGGGGGCCAATCAGCCCCAGCATTTT. This codes for CASSRGQGANQPQHF.